A selection of T cell receptor beta chains follows, all from one sample in a study of early T cells in non-severe SARS-CoV-2 infection. TCRdb re-derived calls from the 5' RACE reads in MiXCR, one entry per CDR3 protein. This table holds roughly 110,000 distinct CDR3 sequences, roughly 10% found once. The sample was whole blood. These receptors were taken from an adult who was a healthcare worker with PCR-confirmed SARS-CoV-2 infection or an uninfected control (not recorded which). Both conserved end residues are part of each CDR3. A D gene is named only where the DNA matches it firmly. Clone size, where shown, is once, few, many, or a class for clones that have expanded.

V gene,CDR3 length,D gene,J gene,clone size,CDR3 DNA,CDR3 protein
TRBV5-1,17,TRBD2,TRBJ2-1,few,TGCGCCAGCAGCTTGTATGTGGTGGCTAGCGGGGCCAATGAGCAGTTCTTC,CASSLYVVASGANEQFF
TRBV19,13,-,TRBJ1-4,-,TGTGCCAGTAAGGGCAGACTTTACGAAAAACTGTTTTTT,CASKGRLYEKLFF
TRBV15,14,TRBD1,TRBJ2-1,-,TGTGCCACCAGCAGAGACCGGACAGGGAATGAGCAGTTCTTC,CATSRDRTGNEQFF
TRBV7-9,16,-,TRBJ1-1,many,TGTGCCAGCAGCTCCGGCGAGGGCAGGGTGAACACTGAAGCTTTCTTT,CASSSGEGRVNTEAFF
TRBV18,14,-,TRBJ1-5,many,TGTGCCAGCTCACCTGACGGGGGCAATCAGCCCCAGCATTTT,CASSPDGGNQPQHF
TRBV7-3,13,-,TRBJ2-7,many,TGTGCCAGCAGCTTAGGGTCGACCTACGAGCAGTACTTC,CASSLGSTYEQYF
TRBV6-6,13,-,TRBJ1-4,many,TGTGCCAGCAGCCCGCCGGCCGGGGAAAAACTGTTTTTT,CASSPPAGEKLFF
TRBV9,14,-,TRBJ1-1,-,TGTGCCAGCAGCGCTGGACAGCTTAACACTGAAGCTTTCTTT,CASSAGQLNTEAFF
TRBV6-1,15,TRBD2,TRBJ2-7,-,TGTGCCAGCAGCCCCTTCCTAGCGGGAGTCTACGAGCGGTACTTC,CASSPFLAGVYERYF
TRBV20-1,14,-,TRBJ2-1,-,TGCAGTGCTAGAGCCCCCGGACTCGCGAATGAGCAGTTCTTC,CSARAPGLANEQFF
TRBV28,17,TRBD2,TRBJ2-3,-,TGTGCCAGCAGTTTATGCTGTTCCGGGACTAGCTGGAAGGCGCAGTATTTT,CASSLCCSGTSWKAQYF
TRBV29-1,14,-,TRBJ1-1,few,TGCAGCGTTGATAAGGGGTTTGAGAACACTGAAGCTTTCTTT,CSVDKGFENTEAFF
TRBV5-1,17,TRBD2,TRBJ2-3,many,TGCGCCAGCAGCTTGGGAATCGCGGGAGGGCCTGTAGATACGCAGTATTTT,CASSLGIAGGPVDTQYF
TRBV10-3,14,-,TRBJ2-7,few,TGTGCCATCAGTGAGTCGGTCGGGAAATACGAGCAGTACTTC,CAISESVGKYEQYF
TRBV5-1,16,TRBD1,TRBJ2-7,-,TGCGCCAGCAGCTTGGCCGGGGGGACAGGGTCCTACGAGCAGTACTTC,CASSLAGGTGSYEQYF
TRBV7-9,17,-,TRBJ2-1,many,TGTGCCAGCAGCCCACCCCCGACGGGCCAACATCAGGATGAGCAGTTCTTC,CASSPPPTGQHQDEQFF
TRBV4-3,16,-,TRBJ2-6,many,TGCGCCAGCAGCCAAGATTCAAGCTCTGGGGCCAACGTCCTGACTTTC,CASSQDSSSGANVLTF
TRBV14,12,-,TRBJ2-2,many,TGTGCCAGCAGCCAAGCTGACGGGGAGCTGTTTTTT,CASSQADGELFF
TRBV19,14,-,TRBJ1-5,many,TGTGCCAGTAGCCCGACGGGGATGAATCAGCCCCAGCATTTT,CASSPTGMNQPQHF
TRBV12-3/TRBV12-4,13,-,TRBJ2-7,many,TGTGCCAGCAGTTCGCTCACGACCTACGAGCAGTACTTC,CASSSLTTYEQYF
TRBV5-1,13,-,TRBJ1-1,many,TGCGCCAGCAGCGTAAACAGGGAGGGGGGAGCTTTCTTT,CASSVNREGGAFF
TRBV3-1,15,TRBD2,TRBJ2-7,few,TGTGCCAGCAGCCCCGTTGCGGGAGGCCCCGTCGAGCAGTACTTC,CASSPVAGGPVEQYF
TRBV4-1,14,-,TRBJ2-7,-,TGCGCCAGCAGCCAAGATAGGATCGGACGGGAGCAGTACTTC,CASSQDRIGREQYF
TRBV19,13,-,TRBJ2-7,few,TGTGCCAGTAGTATGGGGGCCTTGGACGAGCAGTACTTC,CASSMGALDEQYF
TRBV14,15,-,TRBJ1-3,-,TGTGCCAGCAGCCGGCGGACTATCTCTGGAAACACCATATATTTT,CASSRRTISGNTIYF
TRBV7-6,17,TRBD1,TRBJ2-1,-,TGTGTCAGCAGCTTAGAGCTAGGACAGGAGCTCTACAATGAGCAGTTCTTC,CVSSLELGQELYNEQFF
TRBV5-6,13,-,TRBJ1-2,-,TGTGCCAGCAGCTTGGTTGGAACATCCCGCTACACCTTC,CASSLVGTSRYTF
TRBV28,15,-,TRBJ2-3,many,TGTGCCAGCAGTTTTGTCACCAAGATCACAGATACGCAGTATTTT,CASSFVTKITDTQYF
TRBV12-3/TRBV12-4,13,-,TRBJ2-7,few,TGTGCCAGCAGTTCCGGGGCCCCCTACGAGCAGTACTTC,CASSSGAPYEQYF